This T cell receptor (beta chain) was documented in a study of CD8+ T cells in alopecia areata. Extraction and reverse transcription of RNA yielded cDNA as the sequencing template. Assay used: immunoSEQ multiplex PCR; TCRdb lists only in-frame clones, some missing. The sample lists 70,000 or so clones, approximately 60% occurring once. From germline, CDR1 is LNHDA and CDR2 SQIVND (reference sequence). This CDR3 comprises 15 residues. V was pared by 10 bases and J by 6 bases, with 12 bases of the junction left unmatched. This chain joins TRBV19 and TRBJ1-2, with 12 positions matching TRBD1. The sample in question was CD8+ T cells sorted from blood, obtained at week 0. The receptor was derived from a human donor with alopecia areata. The CDR3 region has the DNA TGTGCCACCCTCCGGGACAGGGGGCTTGTCGATGGCTACACCTTC. It yields the protein CATLRDRGLVDGYTF.